This TCR beta chain came from a study of blood T cells in healthy people across ages. With a J-beta primer mix and a sample-barcoded 5' primer, a second PCR ran about 7 to 11 cycles. TCRdb used MiXCR to reprocess the 5' RACE reads, holding one entry per CDR3 protein. The top ten clones hold around a quarter of a sample with approximately 800,000 distinct CDR3 sequences, just over 55% of them seen once. The amount of total RNA extracted per sample was at least 5.5 micrograms. V lost 7 bases, J lost 6 bases, and 6 bases stayed unmatched. CDR3 length equals 14 residues. Input material: blood. V usage is TRBV12-3 or TRBV12-4 and J usage is TRBJ1-4; 9 bases map to TRBD1. This TCR came from a man aged 40-55 years in good health. CDR3 bases: TGTGCCAGCACTCGCCGGGACAGGGATGAAAAACTGTTTTTT. This gives the protein CASTRRDRDEKLFF.